The sequence of this T cell receptor (beta chain) was determined in a study of blood T cell repertoires in COVID-19. Original methodology: From reference gene primer amplification, estimates of nucleated cell counts were derived. TCRdb's table, derived via immunoSEQ multiplex PCR, lists solely in-frame clones and lacks some. D and trimming were read from the DNA, whereas the V and J calls and clone size are those reported in that table. The table lists some 76,000 clones, about four fifths of them singletons. The germline CDR1 and CDR2 sequences are SGHRS and YFSETQ. CDR3 size: 14 residues. V lost 3 bases and J 5 bases, leaving 13 bases between the germline ends.

Sequencing was done on a sample of peripheral blood. The receptor comes from a man in his fifties or sixties with acute or convalescent COVID-19. The J gene is TRBJ2-3, the V gene TRBV5-1; unclear D gene. The CDR3 nucleotides are TGCGCCAGCAGCTCCCTACGTGGAGAAGATACGCAGTATTTT. This sequence encodes CASSSLRGEDTQYF.